By proportion, the clone carrying this TCR beta chain is medium-sized. What it binds is not known. This specimen belongs to a study of shared clonotypes between healthy human individuals. Background on the study: Every donor yielded three CD4 naive, three CD4 memory, two CD8 naive and one CD8 memory plate.

CDR1 and CDR2 (germline): KGHSH, LQKENI. The CDR3 has 13 residues. The V and J ends lost 6 bases and 9 bases respectively, with 15 bases between them. Whole-study results and caveats: Genetic and exposure-history diversity was limited by the few donors.

For every subset, genomic DNA was evenly distributed across several immunoSEQ plates. Clones were read by immunoSEQ multiplex PCR, and TCRdb kept only the in-frame ones, dropping some. The data contain 600,000 to 800,000 clones, 55% to 75% of them singletons. The receptor comes from a woman aged 25-40 years in good health. Sequencing was done on a sample of memory CD4+ T cells sorted from blood. Subset in this sample: CD45RA-negative fraction. The V call is TRBV18, the J call TRBJ2-1, with a possible D match to TRBD2 (5 bases). As DNA, the CDR3 is TGTGCCAGCTCCCTAAACCCCAGCGGTGAGCAGTTCTTC. It translates to CASSLNPSGEQFF.